A single sample gave rise to the 22 T cell receptor beta chains below, sequenced in a study of T-cell memory formation after mild COVID-19. TCRdb called the 5' RACE reads again in MiXCR, with one record for every CDR3 protein. Here the sample spans roughly 180,000 distinct CDR3 sequences, approximately 17% being singletons. Sequenced sample: PBMCs or a T cell subset sorted from them (not recorded which). The source is a man aged 18 to 35 who had mild COVID-19 (a few samples of this study predate the infection). Cell type and time point are not known.

This clonotype was observed a few times. The chain has TRBV11-3 and TRBJ2-3; a possible D gene is TRBD2 (6 bases). V was cut by 5 bases and J by 4 bases, with 10 bases left in between. CDR3 size: 13 residues. Germline CDR1 SGHNT, CDR2 YENEEA. The CDR3 spells CASSIGGADTQYF. CDR3 in DNA: TGTGCCAGCAGCATCGGAGGGGCAGATACGCAGTATTTT.

The sample holds a few counts of this clonotype. The rearrangement joins TRBV5-1 to TRBJ2-5, with 7 bases fitting TRBD2. After removal of 3 bases from V and 3 bases from J, the junction contained 8 bases not matched to a gene. The CDR3 runs 15 residues. Germline assignment: CDR1 SGHRS and CDR2 YFSETQ. The CDR3 protein is CASSSRLAGEETQYF. In nucleotides, the CDR3 is TGCGCCAGCAGCTCCCGGCTGGCGGGGGAAGAGACCCAGTACTTC.

This chain joins TRBV6-5 and TRBJ2-1; 7 bases match TRBD2. This CDR3 region has 14 residues. Per germline, CDR1 MNHEY and CDR2 SVGAGI. V dropped 2 bases and J dropped 8; count of bases not matched to a gene: 6. The CDR3 coding sequence is TGTGCCAGCAGTTACAGGAGCGGGGAGGATGAGCAGTTCTTC. This translates into CASSYRSGEDEQFF.

This chain uses TRBV24-1 with TRBJ2-1; TRBD1 matches at 8 bases. The CDR3 loop spans 15 amino acids. Germline loops: CDR1 KGHDR, CDR2 SFDVKD. V shed 5 bases, J shed 7 bases, and the junction held 9 bases outside the gene matches. The CDR3 is CATSVPGQAKNEQFF. The CDR3 nucleotides are TGTGCCACCAGTGTTCCGGGACAGGCAAAGAATGAGCAGTTCTTC.

This chain links TRBV20-1 with TRBJ2-1, with 8 bases identical to TRBD1. Germline values: CDR1 DFQATT, CDR2 SNEGSKA (reference sequence). J lost 4 bases, V lost 0 bases, and 5 bases had no gene match. The CDR3 is 15 amino acids. The CDR3 DNA is TGCAGTGCTAGAGAACCGGGACAGGCGTACAATGAGCAGTTCTTC. It codes for CSAREPGQAYNEQFF.

The rearrangement joins TRBV28 to TRBJ2-5; 10 bases match TRBD1. CDR1 MDHEN and CDR2 SYDVKM come from the germline V gene. The CDR3 length is 15 residues. V shed 3 bases, J shed 4 bases, and the junction held 5 bases outside the gene matches. As DNA, the CDR3 is TGTGCCAGCAGTTTGGACAGGGGGGGAGGAGAGACCCAGTACTTC. Translation gives CASSLDRGGGETQYF.

The CDR3 loop reads CASSPQVGQLQYF. The CDR3 bases are TGTGCCAGCAGCCCTCAGGTGGGGCAGTTACAGTACTTC. The V gene is TRBV7-3, the J gene TRBJ2-4, with D possibly TRBD1 on 5 matching bases. Germline lookup yields CDR1 SGHTA and CDR2 FQGTGA. V lost 5 bases, J lost 13 bases, and 18 bases lay in between. The CDR3 length is 13 residues.

V and J are TRBV6-5 and TRBJ2-2; 8 bases align to TRBD2. The CDR3 has 16 amino acids. The germline CDR1 and CDR2 sequences are MNHEY and SVGAGI. With 0 bases clipped from V and 8 bases from J, the junction kept 8 bases outside the gene matches. Written as DNA, the CDR3 is TGTGCCAGCAGTTACTCGGCGGGGGGCCAGTCTGGGGAGCTGTTTTTT. Protein: CASSYSAGGQSGELFF.

This clonotype has more than one count but fewer than ten. This chain links TRBV3-1 with TRBJ1-5; D call uncertain. CDR1 LGHDT and CDR2 YNNKEL come from the germline V gene (reference sequence). Between the trimmed V and J ends, which lost 0 bases and 3 bases, there was a span of 6 bases. The CDR3 runs 14 residues. The CDR3 DNA reads as TGTGCCAGCAGCCAAGATTCCACCAATCAGCCCCAGCATTTT. Protein: CASSQDSTNQPQHF.

This clonotype was seen repeatedly, ten times or more. The rearrangement uses TRBV7-2 and TRBJ2-7; weak D call: TRBD2 (6 bases). There are 15 residues in the CDR3. CDR1 and CDR2 (germline): SGHTA, FQGNSA. V was pared by 0 bases and J by 0 bases, with 9 bases between. DNA of the CDR3: TGTGCCAGCAGCTTAGCTCCGGGAGCCTCCTACGAGCAGTACGTC. Translating gives CASSLAPGASYEQYV.

This clonotype has only a few counts. The rearrangement uses TRBV5-1 and TRBJ2-2; TRBD2 matches at 14 bases. This CDR3 spans 16 amino acids. Germline V gives CDR1 SGHRS, CDR2 YFSETQ. Germline trimming cut 4 bases from V and 6 bases from J; bases unmatched to any gene: 5. The CDR3, as DNA: TGCGCCAGCAGCCAGGGACTAGCGGGGGTCGCCGGGGAGCTGTTTTTT. Its protein is CASSQGLAGVAGELFF.

The chain employs TRBV3-1 and TRBJ2-1, with D uncertain. Germline V gene lookup returns CDR1 LGHDT and CDR2 YNNKEL (reference sequence). V was clipped by 4 bases and J by 6 bases, with 7 bases between them. This CDR3 has 12 residues. CDR3 DNA: TGTGCCAGCAGCCCCATCGGCAATGAGCAGTTCTTC. Translation: CASSPIGNEQFF.

The chain uses TRBV5-1 and TRBJ2-3; D is uncertain. The CDR3 runs to 14 residues. Per the germline V gene, CDR1 is SGHRS and CDR2 is YFSETQ. V dropped 0 bases and J dropped 0 bases, with 5 bases sitting between them. The DNA of the CDR3 is TGCGCCAGCAGCTTGGAGACCAGCACAGATACGCAGTATTTT. Translation: CASSLETSTDTQYF.

This clonotype was detected only a few times. This chain connects TRBV5-1 to TRBJ2-7; D possibly corresponds to TRBD1 (6 bases). The ends were cut back, 0 bases at V and 4 bases at J, with 11 bases in the middle. Per germline, CDR1 SGHRS and CDR2 YFSETQ. The CDR3 extends over 14 amino acids. The CDR3 is CASSLGDTSYEQYV. CDR3 sequence (DNA): TGCGCCAGCAGCTTGGGGGACACCTCTTACGAGCAGTACGTC.

This chain connects TRBV25-1 to TRBJ2-2, with a weak D call TRBD2 (6 bases). This CDR3 contains 14 residues. The V end was cut by 6 bases, the J end by 1 base, with 9 bases between. Germline V lookup: CDR1 MGHDK, CDR2 SYGVNS. As DNA, the CDR3 is TGTGCCAGCAGATCAGCGGGGAACACCGGGGAGCTGTTTTTT. It codes for CASRSAGNTGELFF.

The rearrangement joins TRBV5-6 to TRBJ1-5; no firm D call. Trimming removed 2 bases at V and 3 bases at J, with 9 bases between. The CDR3 contains 14 residues. CDR1 and CDR2 from the germline V gene are SGHDT and YYEEEE. CDR3 in DNA: TGTGCCAGCAGCTTAGCCCGATTCAATCAGCCCCAGCATTTT. This encodes CASSLARFNQPQHF.

This clonotype was recorded a few times. This chain connects TRBV20-1 to TRBJ1-4, with TRBD1 matching over 9 bases. The germline V gene has CDR1 DFQATT and CDR2 SNEGSKA (reference sequence). This CDR3 comprises 14 residues. The ends lost 2 bases at V and 5 bases at J; junction bases unmatched: 3. CDR3 protein: CSARPGQGNEKLFF. The CDR3 nucleotides read TGCAGTGCTAGACCCGGACAGGGGAATGAAAAACTGTTTTTT.

The chain couples TRBV3-1 to TRBJ2-7, with 7 bases aligning to TRBD2. The CDR3 has 13 amino acids. CDR1 and CDR2 from the germline V gene are LGHDT and YNNKEL (reference sequence). The ends lost 4 bases at V and 2 bases at J; junction bases unmatched: 2. The CDR3 here is CASSPGGPYEQYV. The CDR3 region has the DNA TGTGCCAGCAGCCCGGGGGGTCCCTACGAGCAGTACGTC.

This clonotype has just a few counts. The CDR3: CASTESIGGYTF. For the CDR3, the DNA is TGTGCCAGCACCGAATCCATTGGAGGCTACACCTTC. The chain combines TRBV6-1 with TRBJ1-2; D is undetermined. The V end was cut by 7 bases, the J end by 8 bases, with 14 bases between. The germline V gene encodes CDR1 MNHNS and CDR2 SASEGT. The CDR3 length is 12 residues.

This clonotype was observed a handful of times. The chain employs TRBV7-9 and TRBJ1-6; possible D gene TRBD1, 5 bases. The germline gives CDR1 SEHNR, CDR2 FQNEAQ (reference sequence). The CDR3 length is 15 residues. V lost 11 bases to trimming and J lost 4 bases, with 18 bases between them. The CDR3 sequence: CAPTGAAGYNSPLHF. CDR3 coding DNA: TGTGCCCCCACCGGTGCAGCAGGGTATAATTCACCCCTCCACTTT.

The chain couples TRBV7-2 to TRBJ2-3; 9 nucleotides align to TRBD1. The length of the CDR3 is 15 residues. V lost 4 bases to trimming and J lost 4 bases; unmatched junction nucleotides: 6. Germline lookup yields CDR1 SGHTA and CDR2 FQGNSA. CDR3 residues: CASSSTGGWSDTQYF. The CDR3 coding sequence is TGTGCCAGCAGCTCCACAGGGGGCTGGTCAGATACGCAGTATTTT.

This clonotype was detected ten times or more. The genes are TRBV6-5 and TRBJ1-2, with D hard to call. The V end was cut by 6 bases, the J end by 4 bases, with 6 bases between. In germline, CDR1 is MNHEY, CDR2 SVGAGI. The length of the CDR3 is 11 residues. CDR3 sequence (DNA): TGTGCCAGCAGCCCCGGCTATGGCTACACCTTC. It specifies CASSPGYGYTF.